Following are 7 T cell receptor beta chains from one sample sequenced in a study of blood T cell repertoires in COVID-19. Produced via immunoSEQ multiplex PCR; TCRdb's table is partial and in-frame only. Seen here are 140,000 to 150,000 clones, around 85% observed once, and the top ten hold approximately 2.7%. Sequencing was carried out using peripheral blood. Receptor source: a woman aged 40-49 years with active or convalescent COVID-19.

V gene TRBV28 combines with J gene TRBJ1-5; TRBD1 matches 7 bases. With 1 base clipped from V and 0 bases from J, the junction kept 0 bases outside the gene matches. The V gene's germline CDR1 is MDHEN and CDR2 SYDVKM. The CDR3 length is 15 residues. CDR3 amino acids: CASSLYRGSNQPQHF. For the CDR3, the DNA is TGTGCCAGCAGTTTATACAGGGGTAGCAATCAGCCCCAGCATTTT.

The chain carries TRBV30 and TRBJ1-3; D perhaps matches TRBD1 (5 bases). Trimming removed 1 base at V and 2 bases at J, with 12 bases between. CDR1 GTSNPN and CDR2 SVGIG come from the germline V gene (reference sequence). CDR3 length equals 15 residues. The CDR3 sequence is CAWSEGPRAGNTIYF. The CDR3 DNA is TGTGCCTGGAGTGAGGGGCCTCGGGCTGGAAACACCATATATTTT.

This sequence joins TRBV25-1 and TRBJ2-1; TRBD2 matches at 8 bases. The germline CDR1 and CDR2 sequences are MGHDK and SYGVNS. V shed 2 bases, J shed 3 bases, and the junction held 0 bases outside the gene matches. The CDR3 has 14 residues. In DNA, the CDR3 is TGTGCCAGCAGTGAAGCGGGGGGCTACAATGAGCAGTTCTTC. Amino acid sequence: CASSEAGGYNEQFF.

This clone was observed a few times. The chain recombines TRBV5-1 with TRBJ1-1; weak D call: TRBD1 (5 bases). CDR3 size: 17 residues. The V end was cut by 3 bases, the J end by 0 bases, with 18 bases between. CDR1 is SGHRS and CDR2 is YFSETQ in the germline V gene. Here the CDR3 DNA reads TGCGCCAGCAGCTCCAGGGCACAGGCAACTATGAACACTGAAGCTTTCTTT. Translated, it gives CASSSRAQATMNTEAFF.

This clone has just a few counts. This chain's CDR3 is CASSLQGARQPQHF. CDR3 bases: TGTGCCAGCAGTTTACAGGGGGCCCGTCAGCCCCAGCATTTT. The V call is TRBV27, the J call TRBJ1-5, with 8 positions matching TRBD1. The trim removed 2 bases at V and 6 bases at J, leaving 3 bases unmatched. Germline V gives CDR1 MNHEY, CDR2 SMNVEV (reference sequence). The CDR3 totals 14 residues.

The chain links TRBV28 to TRBJ2-1; a weak D match, TRBD1 (5 bases). Germline assignment: CDR1 MDHEN and CDR2 SYDVKM. Between the trimmed V and J ends, which lost 5 bases and 4 bases, there was a span of 9 bases. The CDR3 length is 13 residues. The CDR3 protein is CASSTRQYNEQFF. CDR3 nucleotide sequence: TGTGCCAGCAGTACCCGACAGTACAATGAGCAGTTCTTC.

A few counts support this clone. This chain links TRBV7-9 with TRBJ1-1; weak D call: TRBD1 (5 bases). Germline-derived CDR1 and CDR2 are SEHNR and FQNEAQ (reference sequence). V lost 1 base, J lost 4 bases, and 10 bases lay in between. CDR3 length: 14 amino acids. Here the CDR3 reads CASSLEGLGTEAFF. In DNA form, the CDR3 reads TGTGCCAGCAGCTTAGAGGGGTTGGGCACTGAAGCTTTCTTT.